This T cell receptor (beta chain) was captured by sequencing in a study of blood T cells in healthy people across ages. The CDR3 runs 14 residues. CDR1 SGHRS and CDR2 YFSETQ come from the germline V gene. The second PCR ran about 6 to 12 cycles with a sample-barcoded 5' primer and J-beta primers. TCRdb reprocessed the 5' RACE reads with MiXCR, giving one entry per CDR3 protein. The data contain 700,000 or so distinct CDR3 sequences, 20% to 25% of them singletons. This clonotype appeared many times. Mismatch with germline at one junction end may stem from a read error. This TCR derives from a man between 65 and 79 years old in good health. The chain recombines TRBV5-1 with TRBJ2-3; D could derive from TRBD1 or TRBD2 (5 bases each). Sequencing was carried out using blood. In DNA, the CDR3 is TGTGCCAGCAGCTTAGGGGACAGCACAGATACGCAGTATTTT. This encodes CASSLGDSTDTQYF.